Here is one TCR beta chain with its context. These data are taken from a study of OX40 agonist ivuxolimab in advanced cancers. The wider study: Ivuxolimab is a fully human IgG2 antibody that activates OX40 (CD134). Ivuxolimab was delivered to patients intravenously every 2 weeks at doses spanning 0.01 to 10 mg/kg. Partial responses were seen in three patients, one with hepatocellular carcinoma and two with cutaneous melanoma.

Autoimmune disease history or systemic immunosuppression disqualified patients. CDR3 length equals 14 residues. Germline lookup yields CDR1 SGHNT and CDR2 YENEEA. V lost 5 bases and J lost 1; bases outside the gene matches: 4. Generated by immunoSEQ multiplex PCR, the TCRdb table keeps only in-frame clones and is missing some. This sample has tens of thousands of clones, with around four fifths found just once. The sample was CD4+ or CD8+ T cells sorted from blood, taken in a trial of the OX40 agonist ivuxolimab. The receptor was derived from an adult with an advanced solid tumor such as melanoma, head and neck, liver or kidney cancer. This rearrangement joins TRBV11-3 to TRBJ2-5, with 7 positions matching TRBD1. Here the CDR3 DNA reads TGTGCCAGCAGCATACAGGGGTTCCAAGAGACCCAGTACTTC. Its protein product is CASSIQGFQETQYF.